One T cell receptor (beta chain) is described in this entry. The target antigen is unknown. CDR3 length equals 15 residues. J gave up 2 bases and V 5 bases, and 7 bases lay outside the gene matches. The germline V gene has CDR1 MDHEN and CDR2 SYDVKM. Healthy Caucasian individuals from Russia aged roughly 6 to 100 were enrolled as donors. These data come from a study of blood T cells in healthy people across ages. For the second PCR, which ran for 7 to 11 cycles, a sample-barcoded 5' primer and a J-beta primer mix were used. TCRdb re-called the 5' RACE reads through MiXCR, storing one row per CDR3 protein. The sample lists 1,800,000 or so distinct CDR3 sequences, about two fifths occurring once. Study results and limitations: With age, beta diversity per million T cells declined roughly linearly, significantly by 40.

This clonotype was sampled from a human donor in good health. J is TRBJ2-7 and V is TRBV28, with 9 positions matching TRBD1. Sequencing was carried out using blood. CDR3 bases: TGTGCCAGCAGTCATCCCGGGACAGGGACCTACGAGCAGTACTTC. It encodes CASSHPGTGTYEQYF.